This T cell receptor (beta chain) was documented in a study of PD-1 blockade in classical Hodgkin lymphoma (dated by TCRdb to 2018 to 2020). A note on the overall study: Nivolumab dosing was 3 mg/kg intravenously every 2 weeks, continuing until either disease progression or unacceptable toxicity. A peripheral blood immune signature of response to PD-1 blockade in classical Hodgkin lymphoma was defined using TCR beta sequencing and CyTOF. The paper as a whole reports these results and caveats: The study was restricted to a single clinical trial cohort, and the causes of repertoire differences, possibly disease activity or prior therapy, were left undefined. Newly diagnosed patients were reported to have lower baseline TCR diversity than healthy donors, and relapsed/refractory patients were reported to have lower baseline TCR diversity still. Among trial patients, those achieving complete response had baseline diversity similar to that of newly diagnosed patients, while diversity was significantly lower in partial responders and progressors. A significant rise by C4D1 was seen in CD4+ but not CD8+ TCR diversity (p=0.0027 vs p=0.16), with the rise being most apparent in complete responders (p=0.02). Lower diversity was observed in patients in whom nivolumab was started less than 1 year after ASCT, and these patients were excluded from later analyses so that confounding by immune reconstitution would be avoided.

The time point label of this sample denotes: cycle 4 day 1 (C4D1), after more than five weeks of nivolumab. Relapse after autologous stem cell transplantation had occurred in all trial patients, and cohorts A, B and C were distinguished by prior brentuximab vedotin exposure. The trial cohort was composed of roughly 60 patients with relapsed/refractory classical Hodgkin lymphoma, for whom complete response, partial response or progressive disease was recorded as best overall response. Single-agent nivolumab was administered to trial patients in the multi-cohort phase II CheckMate 205 trial. An independent review committee assessed best overall response by applying the 2007 International Working Group response criteria. Trial PBMCs were collected just before the start of nivolumab (C1D1) and during therapy at cycle 2 day 1 and cycle 4 day 1. Peripheral blood was collected in 8 mL Vacutainer Cell Preparation Tubes, from which PBMCs were isolated by centrifugation and then cryopreserved.

A remark on this clone: Which antigen it targets is not known. It has no much larger one-base neighbor in the sample; base qualities were not kept.

Relative to germline, V is 6 bases shorter and J is 7 bases shorter, with 13 bases between their ends. Looking up the germline V gene yields CDR1 MDHEN and CDR2 SYDVKM. Reading from cysteine to phenylalanine, the CDR3 counts 13 amino acids. The entry retains the CDR3 DNA only, 39 bases that are in frame from base 1. The Qiagen DNeasy kit was used to extract genomic DNA from unsorted PBMCs and from the negatively selected CD4+ and CD8+ fractions. TCR beta CDR3 regions were amplified by immunoSEQ multiplex PCR using primers annealing to V and J segments. A synthetic immune receptor repertoire was used to minimize amplification bias, and any residual bias was removed computationally once sequencing was done. The original pipeline was this. Custom Python scripts were used to quantify repertoire diversity as the Shannon entropy index. Unsorted, CD4+ and CD8+ repertoires were analyzed separately, except for combined analyses in which CD4+ and CD8+ sequences were merged in silico. A clone counted as expanded when the clone's frequency after treatment rose at least 2-fold relative to C1D1, and clones undetected at baseline were given a pseudocount of 0.5. Clones with 0 or 1 copy at C1D1 were defined as singleton clones, while clones with 2 or more copies were defined as non-singleton clones. By matching protein sequences in sorted samples from the same patient, clones expanded in unsorted samples were annotated as CD4+, CD8+ or unknown. Wilcoxon tests on paired samples were used to test changes in diversity from C1D1 to C4D1. TCRdb mirrors the immuneACCESS table, restricted to in-frame sequences. Some clones are absent from its copies; in checked studies, under half trace to an unresolved V gene, and the reason for the others is unknown. That table supplies the V and J calls and clone size; D and trimming were determined from the DNA. The sample yields some 93,000 clones; around 80% were counted once. The top ten hold 9.4% of the sample.

The sequences come from peripheral blood mononuclear cells (PBMCs), collected before the fourth cycle of nivolumab. The TCR sequence derives from a human donor with classical Hodgkin lymphoma. The rearranged segments are TRBV28 and TRBJ1-5; the D gene cannot be resolved reliably. The CDR3 region: CASRQWERQPQHF. The DNA sequence follows: TGTGCCAGCAGGCAATGGGAGAGACAGCCCCAGCATTTT.